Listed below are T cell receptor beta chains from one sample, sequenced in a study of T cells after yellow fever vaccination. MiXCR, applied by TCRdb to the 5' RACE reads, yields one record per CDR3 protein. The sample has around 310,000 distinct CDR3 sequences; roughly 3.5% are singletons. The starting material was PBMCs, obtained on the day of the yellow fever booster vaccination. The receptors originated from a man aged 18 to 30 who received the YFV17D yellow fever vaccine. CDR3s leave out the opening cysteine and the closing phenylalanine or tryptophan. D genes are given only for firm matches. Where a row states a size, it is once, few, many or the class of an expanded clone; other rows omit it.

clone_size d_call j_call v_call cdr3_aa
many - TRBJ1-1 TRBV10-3 AIGGHMNTEAF
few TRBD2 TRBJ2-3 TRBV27 ASKRTSPDTQY
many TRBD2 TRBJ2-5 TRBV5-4 ASSPTGTRTQETQY
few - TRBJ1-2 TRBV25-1 ASSESEGYT
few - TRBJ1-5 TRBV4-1 ASSQIFSRRNQPQH
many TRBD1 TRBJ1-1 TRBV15 ATRWDSRLTEAF
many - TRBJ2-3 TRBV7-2 ASSLGQLETDTQY
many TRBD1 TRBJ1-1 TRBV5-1 ASSLGAGGQTEAF
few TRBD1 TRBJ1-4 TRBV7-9 ASSLPGQSNEKLF
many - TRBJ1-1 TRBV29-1 SVGGLRLRPEAF
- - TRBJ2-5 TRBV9 ASSVADGEETQY
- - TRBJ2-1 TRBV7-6 ASSLGGRRGEQF
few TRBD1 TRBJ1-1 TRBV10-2 ASSGQGFTEAF
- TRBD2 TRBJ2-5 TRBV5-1 ASSFSVAGAQETQY
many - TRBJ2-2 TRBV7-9 ASSLRTNTGELF
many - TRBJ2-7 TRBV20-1 SASSRTYEQY
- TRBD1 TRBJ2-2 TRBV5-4 ASSSGQLAGELF
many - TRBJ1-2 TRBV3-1 ASSQGGRGGYT
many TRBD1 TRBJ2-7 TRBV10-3 AIREGQGFGEQY
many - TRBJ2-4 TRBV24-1 ATSDYRGIQY
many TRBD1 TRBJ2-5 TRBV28 ASSRPGTAGETQY
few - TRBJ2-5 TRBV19 ASKGEVAEETQY
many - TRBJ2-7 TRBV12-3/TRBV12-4 ASSFNPDSYEQY
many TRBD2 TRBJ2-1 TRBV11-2 ASSRLAGGPNEQF
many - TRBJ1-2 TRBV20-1 SARVTSGGYT
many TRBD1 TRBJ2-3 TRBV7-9 ASSGWDRGTDTQY
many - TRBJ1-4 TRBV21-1 ATDRGREKLF
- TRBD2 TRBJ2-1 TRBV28 ASTRLAGGRGHNEQF
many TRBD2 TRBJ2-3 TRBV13 ASSPQLAGVLSTDTQY
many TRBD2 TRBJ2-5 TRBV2 ANSGGQETQY
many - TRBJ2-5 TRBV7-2 ASSFRHQETQY
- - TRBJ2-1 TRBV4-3 ASSPDFPGSSYNEQF
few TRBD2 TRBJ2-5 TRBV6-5 ASSQPAGGYQETQY
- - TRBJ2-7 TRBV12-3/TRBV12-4 ASRRPNGFEQY
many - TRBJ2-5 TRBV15 ATSMGFKETQY